A single T cell receptor (beta chain) is shown here with its context. This clonotype is assessed as medium-sized (0.01 to 0.1%). Its antigen is not yet known. Per-base qualities were not stored, and no clone one base away is much larger. Based on the germline V gene (reference sequence), the CDR1 and CDR2 sequences are LNHDA and SQIVND. Spanning cysteine to phenylalanine, the CDR3 consists of 14 amino acids. Just CDR3 DNA is preserved here, 42 bases in frame from base 1. V was cut back by 1 base and J by 3 bases, leaving a gap of 10 bases between them. These data are taken from a study of T and B cells in COVID-19 patients (dated by TCRdb to 2019 to 2021). A note on the overall study: In this study, adaptive immunity was profiled in COVID-19 patients who either had active infection or had recovered, using TRB and IGH repertoire sequencing of peripheral blood. The recovered cohort included approximately 18 patients who contributed some 21 samples, and most of those patients had mild to moderate COVID-19 that was managed on an outpatient basis. Median age was around 30 years in the recovered cohort versus 67 years in the active-infection cohort. Comorbidities linked to unfavorable COVID-19 outcome were present in about 90% of the roughly 20 patients in the active-infection cohort. A couple of patients were in both the active and recovered cohorts because samples existed from active disease and from after recovery. An age-matched reference group of about 40 healthy donors negative for COVID-19 antibodies was used as the comparison for repertoire analyses. Over 8 million TCR sequences were analysed from a TCR and BCR sequence repository that comprised a few dozen patients and roughly 73 time points. Up to about 10 follow-up blood samples were collected per patient, with some samples spanning different disease stages in the same individual. Critical illness requiring mechanical ventilation or ECMO was present in most of the 20 patients in the active-infection cohort.

TRB repertoires were amplified using about 230-500 ng of genomic DNA isolated from blood. Sequencing was carried out with an Illumina MiSeq. TRB rearrangements were amplified by multiplex PCR with BIOMED2 TRB-A/B primer pools. Illumina-compatible adapters and 7-nucleotide sample barcodes were attached to the amplicons through two consecutive PCRs. Phusion HS II polymerase was used for all library PCRs. Amplicons were purified from gel with the NucleoSpin Gel and PCR Clean-up kit, quantified on Qubit, and pooled at about 4 nM. Amplicon pool quality was checked on an Agilent 2100 Bioanalyzer before Illumina next-generation sequencing. In the paper's pipeline: Annotation of TRB rearrangements was done in MiXCR 3.0.8 with the default MiXCR reference library. Sequences with fewer than 2 reads and non-productive reads were filtered out, and every unique CDR3 nucleotide sequence was treated as a single clone. Clonality, diversity, richness and V-J gene usage were computed in R 3.5.1. GLIPH2 was used to cluster TCRs based on CDR3 similarity, and OLGA was used to calculate the generation probabilities. Only GLIPH2 clusters containing at least four unique TCR clonotypes present in at least three individuals were kept. TCRdb's own reprocessing of the public reads used fastp at Q25 and MiXCR and kept productive beta chains. Entries are consolidated by CDR3 protein sequence, retaining the most common genes and DNA. These V and J calls are TCRdb output, not the study's own analysis. A total of about 10,000 distinct CDR3 sequences appear in this sample, 25% to 30% of them only once. The ten most abundant clones make up 27% of the sample.

Beyond this particular receptor, the publication reports: In patients with COVID-19, the usage of TRBV/TRBJ genes was reported to be strongly skewed. Specific T cell subsets (CD4+/Treg/CD8+) and sorted SARS-CoV-2-responsive or tetramer+ T cells had not yet been sequenced, and these experiments were ongoing. A total of roughly 2,500 exclusive TCR clusters, including 30 to 40 low-pGen clusters, were found in the recovered cohort. It was stated that prospective validation of the reported TCR clusters was required before the clusters could be put to clinical use. The cohort was considered too small for HLA contributions to COVID-19 susceptibility or severity to be assessed. TRB repertoires were found to be highly clonal in active COVID-19, whereas diversity and richness at recovery were found to rise above healthy donor levels. Few blood samples were available from mildly ill patients while symptoms were present, and early samples from severe cases were likewise scarce.

Sequences were obtained from blood. The sequence was collected from a human donor who had recovered from COVID-19. The rearrangement joined TRBV19 to TRBJ2-7; no D gene can be assigned with confidence. The CDR3 amino acid sequence is: CASSIGHPIYEQYF. Here is the DNA: TGTGCCAGTAGTATAGGACACCCAATCTACGAGCAGTACTTC.